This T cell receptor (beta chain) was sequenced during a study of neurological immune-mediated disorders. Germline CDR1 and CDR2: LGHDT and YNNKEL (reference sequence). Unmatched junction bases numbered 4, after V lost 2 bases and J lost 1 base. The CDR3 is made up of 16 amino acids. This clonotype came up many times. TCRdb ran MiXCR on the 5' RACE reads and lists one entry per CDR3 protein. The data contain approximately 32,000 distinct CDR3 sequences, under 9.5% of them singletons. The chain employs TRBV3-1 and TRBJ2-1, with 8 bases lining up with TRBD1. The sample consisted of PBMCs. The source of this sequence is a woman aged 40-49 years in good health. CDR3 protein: CASSQPDRGSYNEQFF. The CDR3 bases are TGTGCCAGCAGCCAACCAGACAGGGGATCCTACAATGAGCAGTTCTTC.